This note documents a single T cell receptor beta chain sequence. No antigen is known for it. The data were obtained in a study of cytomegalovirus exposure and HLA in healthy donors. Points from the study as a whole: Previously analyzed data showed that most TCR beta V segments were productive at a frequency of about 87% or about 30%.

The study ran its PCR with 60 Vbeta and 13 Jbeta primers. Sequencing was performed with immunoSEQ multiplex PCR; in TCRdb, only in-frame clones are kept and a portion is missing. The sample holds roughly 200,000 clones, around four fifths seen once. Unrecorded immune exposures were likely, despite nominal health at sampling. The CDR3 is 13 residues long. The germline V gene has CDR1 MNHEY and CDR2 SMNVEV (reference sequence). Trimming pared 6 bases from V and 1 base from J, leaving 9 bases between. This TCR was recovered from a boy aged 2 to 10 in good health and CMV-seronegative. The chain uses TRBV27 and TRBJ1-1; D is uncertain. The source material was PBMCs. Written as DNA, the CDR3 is TGTGCCAGCAGCCTCTTTTGGAACACTGAAGCTTTCTTT. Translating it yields CASSLFWNTEAFF.